The 6 T cell receptor beta chains in this list originate from one sample, sequenced in a study of cytomegalovirus exposure and HLA in healthy donors. The PCR used 60 Vbeta and 13 Jbeta primers. Sequenced by immunoSEQ multiplex PCR; TCRdb stores in-frame clones only, minus some. Of 150,000 to 200,000 clones listed, about four fifths are singletons. The sequencing sample was made of PBMCs. The receptor source for this set is a woman aged 30 to 39 in good health and CMV-seronegative.

The chain employs TRBV5-1 and TRBJ2-2; 9 bases map to TRBD1. This CDR3 region has 14 residues. Per germline, CDR1 SGHRS and CDR2 YFSETQ. V shed 6 bases and J 4 bases; nucleotides not matched to a gene: 4. The CDR3 region is CASNRGLFTGELFF. In DNA form, the CDR3 reads TGCGCCAGCAACAGGGGGCTTTTCACCGGGGAGCTGTTTTTT.

The CDR3 sequence is CASSQSDRGGEKLFF. The CDR3, as DNA: TGCGCCAGCAGCCAGTCGGACAGGGGTGGGGAAAAACTGTTTTTT. The V and J genes are TRBV4-1 and TRBJ1-4, with 9 bases lining up with TRBD1. The CDR3 is 15 residues long. V dropped 3 bases and J dropped 8; count of bases not matched to a gene: 7. Germline V gene sequence: CDR1 MGHRA, CDR2 YSYEKL.

The V gene is TRBV5-4, the J gene TRBJ1-2; 9 positions agree with TRBD1. CDR3 size: 14 residues. The V segment lost 4 bases and the J segment 5 bases; nucleotides outside the gene matches: 6. The germline V gene has CDR1 SGHNT and CDR2 YYREEE (reference sequence). CDR3 nucleotide sequence: TGTGCCAGCAGCCCTGATGGGACAGGGTATGGCTACACCTTC. Encoded protein: CASSPDGTGYGYTF.

V and J are TRBV6-1 and TRBJ1-5; D uncertain. V was shortened by 2 bases and J by 6 bases, with 14 bases between the two germline ends. CDR1 MNHNS and CDR2 SASEGT come from the germline V gene. The CDR3 spans 15 residues. The CDR3 loop reads CASSESPRGGQPQHF. In DNA, the CDR3 is TGTGCCAGCAGTGAAAGCCCACGGGGTGGTCAGCCCCAGCATTTT.

The rearrangement joins TRBV27 to TRBJ1-2; 11 nucleotides agree with TRBD1. CDR1 and CDR2 (germline): MNHEY, SMNVEV (reference sequence). The CDR3 spans 14 residues. V shed 4 bases and J 7 bases; nucleotides not matched to a gene: 5. The CDR3 sequence is CASSYRDRGSGYTF. CDR3 DNA: TGTGCCAGCAGTTATAGGGACAGGGGGTCTGGCTACACCTTC.

J is TRBJ2-1 and V is TRBV5-1; TRBD2 aligns across 8 bases. CDR3 length: 14 residues. The V and J ends lost 2 bases and 2 bases, in that order; junction bases with no gene match: 0. Germline CDR1 SGHRS, CDR2 YFSETQ. CDR3 sequence (DNA): TGCGCCAGCAGCTTCGGGGGGGCCTACAATGAGCAGTTCTTC. It encodes CASSFGGAYNEQFF.